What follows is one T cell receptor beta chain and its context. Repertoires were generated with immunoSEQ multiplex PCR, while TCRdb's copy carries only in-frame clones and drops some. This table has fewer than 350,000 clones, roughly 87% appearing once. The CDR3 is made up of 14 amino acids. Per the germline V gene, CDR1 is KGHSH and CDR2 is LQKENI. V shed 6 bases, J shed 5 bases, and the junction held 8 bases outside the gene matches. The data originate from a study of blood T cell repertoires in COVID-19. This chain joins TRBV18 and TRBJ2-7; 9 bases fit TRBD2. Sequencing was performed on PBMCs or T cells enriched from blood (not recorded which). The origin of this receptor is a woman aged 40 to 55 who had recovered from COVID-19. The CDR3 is CASSSDSGRNEQYF. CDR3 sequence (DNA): TGTGCCAGCTCCTCCGATAGCGGGAGAAACGAGCAGTACTTC. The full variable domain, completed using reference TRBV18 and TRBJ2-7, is NAGVMQNPRHLVRRRGQEARLRCSPMKGHSHVYWYRQLPEEGLKFMVYLQKENIIDESGMPKERFSAEFPKEGPSILRIQQVVRGDSAAYFCASSSDSGRNEQYFGPGTRLTVT.